One T cell receptor (beta chain) is described in this entry. Recruits, aged about 18 to 100 years, lived in 24 US areas. Donors in Cohort 3 counted as recovered after two negative PCRs, clearance, or symptom resolution. The germline CDR1 and CDR2 sequences are LNHDA and SQIVND (reference sequence). The CDR3 is 16 amino acids. V dropped 5 bases and J dropped 2 bases, with 15 bases sitting between them. The data were taken from a study of blood T cell repertoires in COVID-19. Study overall: Italy, Spain and the United States were the sources of the convalescent and acute COVID-19 samples.

Method: immunoSEQ multiplex PCR; TCRdb's copy keeps in-frame clones and lacks some. Here the sample spans approximately 230,000 clones, 75% to 90% being singletons. This chain connects TRBV19 to TRBJ1-4; D is ambiguous. The sequenced sample consisted of PBMCs or T cells enriched from blood (not recorded which). This TCR was recovered from a woman in her 30s who had recovered from COVID-19. For the CDR3, the DNA is TGTGCCAGTAGTTCCCACCGGGTCCTTACTAATGAAAAACTGTTTTTT. This encodes CASSSHRVLTNEKLFF.